This is a list of T cell receptor beta chains from one sample in a study of T cells in Graves' hyperthyroidism and ophthalmopathy. TCRdb itself ran the multiplex PCR reads through MiXCR, one entry per CDR3 protein. The sample carries over 500,000 distinct CDR3 sequences, 17% recorded once. The sample consisted of blood. These receptors all come from a woman in her late teens or twenties with Graves' ophthalmopathy. Each CDR3 is given with its conserved first and last residue. Fields, in order: D gene, V gene, CDR3 length, clone size, J gene, CDR3 DNA, CDR3 protein. A D gene is named only where the DNA matches it firmly. Only some rows state a clone size, as once, few, many or a class for expanded clones.

TRBD1	TRBV12-3/TRBV12-4	14	many	TRBJ1-4	TGTGCCAGCAGCGGCGACAGGGGTTGGGAAAAACTGTTTTTT	CASSGDRGWEKLFF
.	TRBV19	15	few	TRBJ2-7	TGTGCCAGTAGGCCGGGACTTGGAGGCTCCTACGAGCAGTACTTC	CASRPGLGGSYEQYF
TRBD2	TRBV28	13	few	TRBJ2-7	TGTGCCAGCCGGTGGACTAGCGGCTACGAGCAGTACTTC	CASRWTSGYEQYF
TRBD1	TRBV28	14	many	TRBJ1-2	TGTGCCAGCAGCCCAACAGGGGCAAACTATGGCTACACCTTC	CASSPTGANYGYTF
.	TRBV4-3	14	few	TRBJ1-2	TGCGCCAGCAGCCAAGAGGCATTTACGGGGGGCTACACCTTC	CASSQEAFTGGYTF
.	TRBV6-1	14	many	TRBJ1-5	TGTGCCAGCAGTGAGGGCGGAGATAATCAGCCCCAGCATTTT	CASSEGGDNQPQHF
.	TRBV20-1	16	.	TRBJ2-2	TGCAGTGCTAGTGGTGTCAGGGGTGGGTTCGCCGGGGAGCTGTTTTTT	CSASGVRGGFAGELFF
.	TRBV27	13	many	TRBJ1-1	TGTGCCAGCAGTTTGGGCCTGACTGCCGAAGCTTTCTTT	CASSLGLTAEAFF
TRBD2	TRBV12-3/TRBV12-4	17	many	TRBJ2-7	TGTGCCAGCAGTTCGAGTAATGGGCTAGCGGGGAGTTACGAGCAGTACTTC	CASSSSNGLAGSYEQYF
.	TRBV11-3	14	.	TRBJ2-1	TGTGCCAGCAGCCCCAATAACTGGGAAGGTGAGCAGTTCTTC	CASSPNNWEGEQFF